This T cell receptor beta chain was profiled in a study of regulatory T cells in long-lasting Graves disease. Germline lookup yields CDR1 MGHRA and CDR2 YSYEKL. V was pared by 3 bases and J by 3 bases, with 10 bases of the junction left unmatched. The CDR3 has 17 residues. Time point described: newly diagnosed GD, antithyroid drugs for less than 3 months. There was RNA extracted from PBMCs, and the TCR library was made from it. From an endocrinology department in Xi'an, China, came the patients. Roughly 9 milliliters of peripheral blood were taken and placed in EDTA tubes. Through Arm-PCR of CDR3 regions and iRepertoire HTBI primers, TCR beta libraries were built. TCRdb called the multiplex PCR reads again in MiXCR, with one record for every CDR3 protein. This sample carries approximately 470,000 distinct CDR3 sequences, 16% of them seen once, and the ten largest clones take 12%. This clonotype appeared many times.

These data are also associated with another study on T cells in Graves' hyperthyroidism and ophthalmopathy. That report adds: Stable hyperthyroidism and ophthalmopathy were separated using 13 V-J signatures.

This sample comprised peripheral blood mononuclear cells (PBMCs), obtained at new diagnosis, from a patient treated with antithyroid drugs. This clonotype was sampled from a middle-aged man with Graves disease. The chain joins TRBV4-1 to TRBJ2-5; 10 bases match TRBD1. The CDR3 DNA reads TGCGCCAGCAGCCAGGGTACCGGGACAGGGGAAGAAGAGACCCAGTACTTC. Protein product: CASSQGTGTGEEETQYF.